Listed here are 23 T cell receptor beta chains from one sample, sequenced in a study of identical twins. TCRdb passed the 5' RACE reads through MiXCR, listing each CDR3 protein once. Of 140,000 to 150,000 distinct CDR3 sequences listed, 3% to 4.5% are singletons. The specimen sequenced was memory T cells sorted from blood. All receptors derive from a man younger than 35 in good health.

This clonotype showed up many times. The rearrangement links TRBV29-1 to TRBJ2-5; TRBD2 is a possible D gene (9 bases). The V gene lost 7 bases and the J gene lost 4 bases, with 19 bases spanning the gap. Germline V gene data show CDR1 as SQVTM and CDR2 as ANQGSEA. This CDR3 spans 14 amino acids. Here the CDR3 DNA reads TGCAGCGCGCGGGGGGGCCAGGGGGCAGAGACCCAGTACTTC. It translates to CSARGGQGAETQYF. The full variable domain, rest sourced from reference TRBV29-1 and TRBJ2-5, is SAVISQKPSRDICQRGTSLTIQCQVDSQVTMMFWYRQQPGQSLTLIATANQGSEATYESGFVIDKFPISRPNLTFSTLTVSNMSPEDSSIYLCSARGGQGAETQYFGPGTRLLVL.

This clonotype was seen repeatedly, ten times or more. At one end the junction does not follow the germline gene, possibly because of a read error. V gene TRBV20-1 combines with J gene TRBJ2-7; possible D gene TRBD1, 6 bases. CDR3 length: 11 amino acids. The germline gives CDR1 DFQATT, CDR2 SNEGSKA (reference sequence). CDR3 DNA: TGCAGTGCAAGAGGGGGTTACGAGCAGTACTTC. Translating it yields CSARGGYEQYF.

This clonotype has a count of ten or more. The V call is TRBV9, the J call TRBJ2-7; a weak D match, TRBD2 (6 bases). V lost 4 bases to trimming and J lost 6 bases, with 17 bases between them. The CDR3 covers 14 residues. Germline CDR1 SGDLS, CDR2 YYNGEE. Here the CDR3 reads CASSLGGGLSEQYF. CDR3 bases: TGTGCCAGCAGCTTGGGTGGGGGGTTGAGCGAGCAGTACTTC.

This clonotype was observed many times. This chain uses TRBV4-3 with TRBJ1-1; a weak D match, TRBD1 (5 bases). Germline V CDR1 and CDR2: LGHNA, YSLEER. The ends were cut back, 1 base at V and 6 bases at J, with 9 bases in the middle. This CDR3 is built from 13 residues. For the CDR3, the DNA is TGCGCCAGCAGCCAAGCCCTGGGGGCTGAAGCTTTCTTT. Translation gives CASSQALGAEAFF.

This clonotype is termed medium-sized (0.01 to 0.1%). This CDR3 reads CSVSGVAEAFF. As DNA, the CDR3 is TGCAGCGTTTCCGGGGTCGCTGAAGCTTTCTTT. The rearrangement links TRBV29-1 to TRBJ1-1; D gene uncertain. The germline CDR1 and CDR2 sequences are SQVTM and ANQGSEA. Trimming took 5 bases from V and 6 from J, leaving 10 bases between them. The CDR3 is made up of 11 amino acids.

This clonotype was seen only a few times. The chain is built from TRBV30 and TRBJ2-3; D possibly corresponds to TRBD2 (6 bases). The germline V gene has CDR1 GTSNPN and CDR2 SVGIG (reference sequence). The CDR3 consists of 13 residues. The V end lost 1 base, the J end lost 2 bases, and 7 bases lay between the germline ends. The CDR3 loop is CAWSGTNTDTQYF. In DNA, the CDR3 is TGTGCCTGGAGTGGGACTAACACAGATACGCAGTATTTT.

This clonotype was picked up many times. The J gene is TRBJ2-5, the V gene TRBV12-3 or TRBV12-4; weak D call: TRBD1 (6 bases). The V and J ends lost 1 base and 4 bases respectively, with 10 bases between them. The CDR3 has 14 residues. CDR3 loop: CASSLGVGGETQYF. CDR3 DNA sequence: TGTGCCAGCAGTTTAGGGGTAGGGGGAGAGACCCAGTACTTC.

This clonotype was seen repeatedly, ten times or more. J is TRBJ1-1 and V is TRBV20-1; D remains unclear. V lost 2 bases and J 4 bases, leaving 14 bases between the germline ends. Germline CDR1 DFQATT, CDR2 SNEGSKA (reference sequence). The CDR3 contains 14 residues. The CDR3 DNA reads as TGCAGTGCTAGAAGCGGCGGCTCGTCCACTGAAGCTTTCTTT. Translating it yields CSARSGGSSTEAFF.

This clonotype was observed at least ten times. The chain joins TRBV27 to TRBJ1-2; D is ambiguous. V was cut by 6 bases and J by 2 bases, with 13 bases left in between. The CDR3 has 14 residues. Germline loops: CDR1 MNHEY, CDR2 SMNVEV (reference sequence). The CDR3 sequence: CASSPARPNYGYTF. In DNA form, the CDR3 reads TGTGCCAGCAGCCCCGCCCGACCAAACTATGGCTACACCTTC.

This sequence joins TRBV29-1 and TRBJ1-1; D is perhaps TRBD1 (6 bases). The ends were cut back, 5 bases at V and 4 bases at J, with 17 bases in the middle. Germline CDR1 and CDR2: SQVTM and ANQGSEA. CDR3 length: 14 amino acids. The chain's CDR3 is CSVSPKVGATEAFF. The CDR3 DNA reads as TGCAGCGTTTCCCCCAAGGTGGGGGCCACTGAAGCTTTCTTT.

This clonotype was seen a handful of times. The chain uses TRBV28 and TRBJ1-5, with 8 bases lining up with TRBD1. CDR1 is MDHEN and CDR2 is SYDVKM in the germline V gene. V shed 2 bases, J shed 6 bases, and the junction held 3 bases outside the gene matches. There are 14 residues in the CDR3. CDR3 DNA: TGTGCCAGCAGTTTACAGGGGGCGTTTCAGCCCCAGCATTTT. Its translation: CASSLQGAFQPQHF.

At least ten counts were recorded for this clonotype. This rearrangement joins TRBV7-2 to TRBJ2-5; D ambiguous. The CDR3 is made up of 13 amino acids. Trimming removed 0 bases at V and 4 bases at J, with 6 bases between. Germline loops: CDR1 SGHTA, CDR2 FQGNSA. CDR3 nucleotide sequence: TGTGCCAGCAGCTTAGCTCCCCGAGAGACCCAGTACTTC. Its translation: CASSLAPRETQYF.

Only a few counts were recorded for this clonotype. J is TRBJ2-5 and V is TRBV18; the D gene could be TRBD1 or TRBD2 (5 bases each). The CDR3 consists of 13 residues. V lost 6 bases to trimming and J lost 4 bases, with 12 bases between them. CDR1 is KGHSH and CDR2 is LQKENI in the germline V gene. The CDR3 loop is CASSTGAAETQYF. The CDR3 bases are TGTGCCAGCTCGACCGGGGCGGCAGAGACCCAGTACTTC. Complete variable domain (other parts from reference TRBV18 and TRBJ2-5): NAGVMQNPRHLVRRRGQEARLRCSPMKGHSHVYWYRQLPEEGLKFMVYLQKENIIDESGMPKERFSAEFPKEGPSILRIQQVVRGDSAAYFCASSTGAAETQYFGPGTRLLVL.

The sample holds many counts of this clonotype. The chain carries TRBV9 and TRBJ2-1; 10 bases fit TRBD2. With 0 bases clipped from V and 4 bases from J, the junction kept 1 base outside the gene matches. Germline values: CDR1 SGDLS, CDR2 YYNGEE. CDR3 length equals 15 residues. CDR3 sequence (DNA): TGTGCCAGCAGCGTAGGGACTAGCGGATACAATGAGCAGTTCTTC. Translation gives CASSVGTSGYNEQFF.

This clonotype was counted ten times or more. This chain uses TRBV15 with TRBJ1-4; D may be TRBD1 (5 bases). This CDR3 contains 15 residues. The ends were cut back, 0 bases at V and 8 bases at J, with 13 bases in the middle. Per the germline V gene, CDR1 is LNHNV and CDR2 is YYDKDF (reference sequence). CDR3 protein: CATSRDLGAEEKLFF. For the CDR3, the DNA is TGTGCCACCAGCAGAGATCTAGGGGCGGAGGAAAAACTGTTTTTT.

This clonotype was observed many times. This chain connects TRBV9 to TRBJ2-1; 13 nucleotides line up with TRBD2. Trimming took 1 base from V and 6 from J; bases not matched to a gene: 7. CDR3 length: 17 residues. The germline V gene encodes CDR1 SGDLS and CDR2 YYNGEE. The chain's CDR3 is CASSVLGLAGLGNEQFF. The CDR3 DNA reads as TGTGCCAGCAGCGTACTGGGACTAGCGGGATTAGGCAATGAGCAGTTCTTC.

In this sample, this clonotype turned up many times. This chain uses TRBV12-3 or TRBV12-4 with TRBJ2-5; 8 bases match TRBD2. This CDR3 is 19 amino acids long. V gave up 2 bases and J gave up 2 bases; unmatched junction bases: 16. The CDR3 DNA follows: TGTGCCAGCAGTTTAATAGGTAGCGGGGCTTCGATACCGCAAGAGACCCAGTACTTC. Translation gives CASSLIGSGASIPQETQYF.

This clonotype has ten or more counts. The chain joins TRBV4-3 to TRBJ2-2; TRBD1 matches 12 bases. This CDR3 is built from 19 residues. CDR1 and CDR2 (germline): LGHNA, YSLEER. Trimming took 0 bases from V and 1 from J; bases not matched to a gene: 6. DNA of the CDR3: TGCGCCAGCAGCCAAGATTTGGGACAGGGGGCCTTGAACACCGGGGAGCTGTTTTTT. This codes for CASSQDLGQGALNTGELFF.

In its sample, this clonotype was seen many times. The chain joins TRBV15 to TRBJ2-7; 8 bases line up with TRBD2. Germline V lookup: CDR1 LNHNV, CDR2 YYDKDF (reference sequence). This CDR3 is 16 amino acids long. J gave up 1 base and V 0 bases, and 5 bases lay outside the gene matches. Written as DNA, the CDR3 is TGTGCCACCAGCAGAGATCAGGGACTAGAGTCCTACGAGCAGTACTTC. As protein: CATSRDQGLESYEQYF.

The chain is built from TRBV18 and TRBJ1-1; D is unresolved. The CDR3 covers 13 residues. V shed 6 bases and J shed 3 bases, with 11 bases lying between them. From germline, CDR1 is KGHSH and CDR2 LQKENI. CDR3 amino acids: CASSPSVDTEAFF. DNA for the CDR3: TGTGCCAGCTCGCCGTCAGTTGACACTGAAGCTTTCTTT.

This clonotype came up many times. The V and J genes are TRBV11-2 and TRBJ2-3, with D possibly matching TRBD2 (6 bases). Trimming shortened V by 5 bases and J by 0 bases, and 24 bases separated the two germline ends. CDR1 is SGHAT and CDR2 is FQNNGV in the germline V gene. The CDR3 spans 19 residues. Here the CDR3 reads CASSKLGSRRGPSTDTQYF. The CDR3 region has the DNA TGTGCCAGCAGCAAATTAGGGTCTCGGCGGGGTCCTAGCACAGATACGCAGTATTTT.

There are many counts of this clonotype. This chain uses TRBV9 with TRBJ2-1; maybe TRBD2 (6 bases). This CDR3 spans 15 amino acids. V was cut by 0 bases and J by 5 bases, with 12 bases left in between. CDR1 and CDR2 (germline): SGDLS, YYNGEE. The CDR3 loop is CASSVVFSGNNEQFF. Here the CDR3 DNA reads TGTGCCAGCAGCGTAGTGTTTAGCGGTAACAATGAGCAGTTCTTC.

This clonotype was detected ten times or more. The rearrangement joins TRBV3-1 to TRBJ2-1; D is perhaps TRBD2 (5 bases). Per the germline V gene, CDR1 is LGHDT and CDR2 is YNNKEL (reference sequence). V shed 2 bases and J shed 5 bases, with 10 bases lying between them. The CDR3 consists of 14 residues. The CDR3 DNA follows: TGTGCCAGCAGCCAAATTAGCGTTCACAATGAGCAGTTCTTC. Its translation is CASSQISVHNEQFF.